This T cell receptor (beta chain) was identified in a study of blood T cell repertoires in COVID-19. The CDR3 has 14 residues. Trimming left V 2 bases short and J 1 base short, with 6 bases between. The V gene's germline CDR1 is SNHLY and CDR2 FYNNEI. The repertoire was sequenced with immunoSEQ multiplex PCR; TCRdb's copy has only in-frame clones and lacks some. The table lists 200,000 or so clones, around 81% of them singletons. The sequencing input was PBMCs or T cells enriched from blood (not recorded which). This receptor was taken from a man between 35 and 55 years old who had recovered from COVID-19. The chain recombines TRBV2 with TRBJ2-4; D perhaps matches TRBD1 (6 bases). The CDR3: CASSEQGAKNIQYF. CDR3 DNA sequence: TGTGCCAGCAGTGAACAGGGGGCCAAAAACATTCAGTACTTC.